This TCR beta chain was sequenced for a study of blood T cell repertoires in COVID-19. At the level of the study: Samples taken during acute and convalescent COVID-19 were collected in the United States, Italy and Spain. PBMCs, B-cell-depleted T cells, or T cells were the source of the cDNA or gDNA that made up the material.

CDR1 and CDR2 from the germline V gene are LNHDA and SQIVND (reference sequence). The CDR3 extends over 15 amino acids. The ends lost 4 bases at V and 7 bases at J; junction bases unmatched: 9. The repertoire was sequenced with immunoSEQ multiplex PCR; TCRdb's copy has only in-frame clones and lacks some. The table has roughly 200,000 clones, less than 85% seen once. This clone was detected a few times. This receptor was obtained from a man aged 50-60 years who had recovered from COVID-19. The sample was peripheral blood. This chain joins TRBV19 and TRBJ1-4; TRBD1 matches 7 bases. For the CDR3, the DNA is TGTGCCAGTAGTAGAGAGACAGGGCGTACTGAAAAACTGTTTTTT. The encoded protein is CASSRETGRTEKLFF.